This T cell receptor beta chain was profiled in a study of breast tumors, draining lymph nodes, adjacent tissues. Each CDR3 protein gets one entry after TCRdb re-called the multiplex PCR reads with MiXCR. The sample records about 230,000 distinct CDR3 sequences, 32% being singletons. Axillary draining lymph nodes of breast cancer patients supplied the node samples. The sample holds many counts of this clonotype. The CDR3 is 15 residues long. Looked up from germline, CDR1 is SGDLS and CDR2 is YYNGEE. The V end was cut by 2 bases, the J end by 2 bases, with 13 bases between. The sequenced sample was axillary lymph node tissue. V and J are TRBV9 and TRBJ2-5; D tentatively fits TRBD1 or TRBD2 (6 bases each). This TCR came from a female donor with breast cancer. Some clones in this sample may be carry-over from other donors' samples. In DNA, the CDR3 is TGTGCCAGCAGCGTTTTAGGGGGGAGGCAAGAGACCCAGTACTTC. It codes for CASSVLGGRQETQYF.